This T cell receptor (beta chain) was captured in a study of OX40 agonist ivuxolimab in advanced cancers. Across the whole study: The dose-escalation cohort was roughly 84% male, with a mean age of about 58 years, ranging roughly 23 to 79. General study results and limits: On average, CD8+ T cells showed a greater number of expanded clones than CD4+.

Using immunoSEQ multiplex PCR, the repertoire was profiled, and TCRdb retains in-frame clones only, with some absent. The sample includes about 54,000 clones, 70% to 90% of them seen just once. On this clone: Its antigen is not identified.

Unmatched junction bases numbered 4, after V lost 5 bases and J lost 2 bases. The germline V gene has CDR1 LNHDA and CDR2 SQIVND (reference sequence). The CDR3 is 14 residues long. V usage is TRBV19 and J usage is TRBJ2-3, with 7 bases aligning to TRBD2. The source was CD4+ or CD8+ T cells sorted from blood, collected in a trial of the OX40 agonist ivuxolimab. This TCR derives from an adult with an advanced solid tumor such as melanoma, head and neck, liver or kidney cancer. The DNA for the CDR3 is TGTGCCAGTAGTGTGAGCGGGAACACAGATACGCAGTATTTT. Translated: CASSVSGNTDTQYF.